This TCR beta chain derives from a study of blood T cell repertoires in COVID-19. Study as a whole: From T cells, B-cell-depleted T cells, or PBMCs came the material, which was cDNA or gDNA.

Germline loops: CDR1 SNHLY, CDR2 FYNNEI. This CDR3 comprises 14 residues. After removal of 8 bases from V and 6 bases from J, the junction contained 6 bases not matched to a gene. Study processing details: Estimated nucleated cell counts came from reference gene primer amplification. Profiling relied on immunoSEQ multiplex PCR, and the TCRdb table lists in-frame clones only, not all of them. Clone size and the V and J calls come from that table; the DNA yielded D and trimming. The table records 65,000 to 85,000 clones, less than 90% of them present only once. Seattle patients were enrolled while actively infected and followed longitudinally.

Sequenced input: peripheral blood. The origin of this receptor is an elderly man with COVID-19, enrolled during active disease. The genes are TRBV2 and TRBJ1-5, with 11 bases aligning to TRBD1. CDR3 in DNA: TGTGCCAGCTCGGGGACAGGGGGTGGTCAGCCCCAGCATTTT. This gives the protein CASSGTGGGQPQHF.